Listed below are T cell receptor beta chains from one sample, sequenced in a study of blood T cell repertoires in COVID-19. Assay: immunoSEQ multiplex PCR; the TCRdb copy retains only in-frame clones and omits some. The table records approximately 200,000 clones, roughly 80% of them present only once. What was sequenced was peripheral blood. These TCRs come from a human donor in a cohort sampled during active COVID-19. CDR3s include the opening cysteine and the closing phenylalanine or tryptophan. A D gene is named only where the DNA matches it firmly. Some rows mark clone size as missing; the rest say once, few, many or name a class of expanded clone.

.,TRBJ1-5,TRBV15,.,CATSRVRLEARGGNQPQHF,TGTGCCACCAGCAGAGTACGTTTAGAGGCCAGGGGAGGGAATCAGCCCCAGCATTTT
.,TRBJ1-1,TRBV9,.,CASSVDSGPNTEAFF,TGTGCCAGCAGCGTAGATTCAGGGCCGAACACTGAAGCTTTCTTT
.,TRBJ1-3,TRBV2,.,CASRAGNTIYF,TGTGCCAGCAGGGCAGGAAACACCATATATTTT
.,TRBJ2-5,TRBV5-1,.,CASSPPTGIGTQYF,TGCGCCAGCAGCCCACCTACAGGGATTGGGACCCAGTACTTC
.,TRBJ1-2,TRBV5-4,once,CASSLQGVKNYGYTF,TGTGCCAGCAGCTTGCAAGGGGTTAAGAACTATGGCTACACCTTC
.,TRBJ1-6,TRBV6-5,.,CASSYGGERPLHF,TGTGCCAGCAGTTATGGAGGGGAAAGACCCCTCCACTTT
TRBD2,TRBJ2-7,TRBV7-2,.,CASSPTTSGRVYEQYF,TGTGCCAGCAGCCCAACGACTAGCGGGAGGGTATACGAGCAGTACTTC
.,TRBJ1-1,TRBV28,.,CASSPLRTEAFF,TGTGCCAGCAGCCCGTTGCGCACTGAAGCTTTCTTT
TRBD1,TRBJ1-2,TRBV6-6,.,CAATRTGQNYGYTF,TGTGCCGCGACCAGGACAGGGCAGAACTATGGCTACACCTTC
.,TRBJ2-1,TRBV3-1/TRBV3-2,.,CASSQGWWASYNEQFF,TGTGCCAGCAGCCAAGGATGGTGGGCGTCCTACAATGAGCAGTTCTTC
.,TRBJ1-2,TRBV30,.,CAWSQTGGGYTF,TGTGCCTGGAGTCAAACGGGGGGTGGCTACACCTTC
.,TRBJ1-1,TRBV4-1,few,CASSQDSLGTEAFF,TGCGCCAGCAGCCAAGATAGCCTGGGCACTGAAGCTTTCTTT
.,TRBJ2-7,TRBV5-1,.,CASSLHGGGTYEQYF,TGCGCCAGCAGCTTGCACGGGGGAGGAACCTACGAGCAGTACTTC
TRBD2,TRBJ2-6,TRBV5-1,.,CASSWGGGSTGANVLTF,TGCGCCAGCAGCTGGGGTGGCGGGAGTACCGGGGCCAACGTCCTGACTTTC
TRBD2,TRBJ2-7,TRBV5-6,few,CASSLDISGRSYEQYF,TGTGCCAGCAGCTTGGATATTAGCGGGAGATCCTACGAGCAGTACTTC
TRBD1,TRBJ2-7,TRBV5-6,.,CASARQGKSYEQYF,TGTGCCAGCGCTCGACAGGGGAAGTCGTACGAGCAGTACTTC
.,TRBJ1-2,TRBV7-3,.,CASSPGGGRGGYTF,TGTGCCAGCAGCCCCGGTGGGGGGAGGGGTGGCTACACCTTC
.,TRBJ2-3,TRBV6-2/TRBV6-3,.,CASSYKRADTQYF,TGTGCCAGCAGTTACAAGAGAGCAGATACGCAGTATTTT
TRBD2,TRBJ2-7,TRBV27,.,CASRRLAGAYEQYF,TGTGCCAGCAGGCGACTAGCGGGTGCCTACGAGCAGTACTTC
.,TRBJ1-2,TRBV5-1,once,CASSSYSGGYTF,TGCGCCAGCAGCTCTTACTCAGGCGGCTACACCTTC
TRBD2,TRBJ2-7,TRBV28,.,CATRGGGRNYEQYF,TGTGCCACCCGCGGGGGGGGAAGGAACTACGAGCAGTACTTC
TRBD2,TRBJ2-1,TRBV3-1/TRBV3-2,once,CASSFSGMGYNEQFF,TGTGCCAGCAGCTTCAGCGGGATGGGCTACAATGAGCAGTTCTTC
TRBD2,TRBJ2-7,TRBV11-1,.,CASSHTSGRGYEQYF,TGTGCCAGCAGCCATACTAGCGGGAGAGGCTACGAGCAGTACTTC
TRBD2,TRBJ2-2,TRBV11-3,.,CASSRSGRAGELFF,TGTGCCAGCAGCCGAAGCGGGAGGGCCGGGGAGCTGTTTTTT
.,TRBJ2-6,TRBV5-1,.,CASSYEPGISVLTF,TGCGCCAGCAGCTACGAACCGGGGATCTCCGTCCTGACTTTC
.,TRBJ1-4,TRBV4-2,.,CASSQDLMGRGKLFF,TGTGCCAGCAGCCAAGATCTTATGGGGAGGGGGAAACTGTTTTTT
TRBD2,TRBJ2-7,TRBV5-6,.,CASSLNPSGPYEQYF,TGTGCCAGCAGCTTGAACCCTAGCGGGCCCTACGAGCAGTACTTC
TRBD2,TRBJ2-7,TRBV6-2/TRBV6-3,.,CASSYLSGIYEQYF,TGTGCCAGCAGTTATCTGAGCGGGATCTACGAGCAGTACTTC
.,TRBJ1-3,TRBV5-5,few,CASSTGESGNTIYF,TGTGCCAGCAGCACAGGAGAATCTGGAAACACCATATATTTT
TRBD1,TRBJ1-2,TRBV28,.,CASKRGGQGDGYTF,TGTGCCAGCAAACGAGGGGGGCAGGGGGATGGCTACACCTTC
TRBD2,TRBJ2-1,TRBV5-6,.,CASSFLAGNEQFF,TGTGCCAGCAGCTTCCTAGCGGGAAATGAGCAGTTCTTC
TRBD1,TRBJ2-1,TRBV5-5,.,CASSFFDRDDNEQFF,TGTGCCAGCAGCTTTTTTGACAGGGACGACAATGAGCAGTTCTTC
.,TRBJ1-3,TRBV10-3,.,CAISESNTRGSGNTIYF,TGTGCCATCAGTGAGTCAAACACACGGGGCTCTGGAAACACCATATATTTT
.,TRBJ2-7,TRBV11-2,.,CASSLGQGPYEQYF,TGTGCCAGCAGCTTAGGCCAGGGCCCCTACGAGCAGTACTTC
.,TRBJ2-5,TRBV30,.,CAWSDLEFVQETQYF,TGTGCCTGGAGTGATCTAGAATTTGTCCAAGAGACCCAGTACTTC
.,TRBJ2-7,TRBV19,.,CASSNPRLSYEQYF,TGTGCCAGTAGTAATCCCCGTTTGTCCTACGAGCAGTACTTC
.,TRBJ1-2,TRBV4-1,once,CASSQYAPGNYGYTF,TGCGCCAGCAGCCAATACGCGCCGGGAAACTATGGCTACACCTTC
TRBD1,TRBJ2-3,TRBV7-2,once,CASSSDRGRDTQYF,TGTGCCAGCAGCTCAGACAGGGGGCGAGATACGCAGTATTTT
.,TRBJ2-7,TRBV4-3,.,CASSQEGAPHYEQYF,TGCGCCAGCAGCCAAGAGGGGGCACCACACTACGAGCAGTACTTC
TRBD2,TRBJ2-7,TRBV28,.,CASSLRSGLAFNYEQYF,TGTGCCAGCAGTTTAAGATCCGGACTAGCCTTTAACTACGAGCAGTACTTC
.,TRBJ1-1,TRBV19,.,CASSMGVSTEAFF,TGTGCCAGTAGTATGGGAGTGAGCACTGAAGCTTTCTTT
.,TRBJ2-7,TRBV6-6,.,CASSPKVGHHKQYF,TGTGCCAGCAGCCCAAAGGTGGGACACCATAAGCAGTACTTC
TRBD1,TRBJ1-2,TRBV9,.,CASRQGPGNYGYTF,TGTGCCAGCAGACAGGGGCCCGGGAACTATGGCTACACCTTC
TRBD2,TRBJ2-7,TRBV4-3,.,CASSHELAGYIGREQYF,TGCGCCAGCAGCCATGAACTAGCGGGGTACATCGGCCGTGAGCAGTACTTC
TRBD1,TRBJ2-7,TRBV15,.,CATSSGQGTSSPYEQYF,TGTGCCACCAGCAGTGGACAGGGGACTTCGTCACCCTACGAGCAGTACTTC
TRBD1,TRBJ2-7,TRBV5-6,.,CASSSSSLRQGSYEQYF,TGTGCCAGCAGTTCGAGCTCGTTGAGACAGGGTTCCTACGAGCAGTACTTC
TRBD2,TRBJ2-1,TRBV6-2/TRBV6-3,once,CASSYSKRLAGGPRRNNEQFF,TGTGCCAGCAGTTACTCGAAGCGGCTAGCGGGAGGGCCAAGAAGGAACAATGAGCAGTTCTTC
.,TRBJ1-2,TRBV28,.,CATTLNADGYTF,TGTGCCACCACGCTAAATGCCGATGGCTACACCTTC
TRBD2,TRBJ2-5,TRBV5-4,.,CTSSSAGLGQETQYF,TGTACCAGCAGCTCAGCCGGACTAGGTCAAGAGACCCAGTACTTC
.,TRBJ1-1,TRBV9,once,CASSPRGGAGTEAFF,TGTGCCAGCAGCCCGAGGGGAGGAGCGGGCACTGAAGCTTTCTTT
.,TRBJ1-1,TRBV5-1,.,CASSMGRRGSRTEAFF,TGCGCCAGCAGCATGGGGAGGAGAGGGAGCAGAACTGAAGCTTTCTTT
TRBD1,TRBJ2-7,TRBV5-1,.,CASSSAGTGPYEQYF,TGCGCCAGCAGCTCAGCCGGGACAGGACCGTACGAGCAGTACTTC
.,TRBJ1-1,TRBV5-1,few,CASSLGGGLENTEAFF,TGCGCCAGCAGTTTGGGAGGAGGTTTGGAGAACACTGAAGCTTTCTTT
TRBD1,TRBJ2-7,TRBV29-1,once,CSVEGSGQGAYEQYF,TGCAGCGTTGAGGGGTCGGGACAGGGGGCCTACGAGCAGTACTTC
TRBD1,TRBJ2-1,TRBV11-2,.,CASSSWTGDYNEQFF,TGTGCCAGCAGCTCTTGGACAGGGGACTACAATGAGCAGTTCTTC
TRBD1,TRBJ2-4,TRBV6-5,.,CASSYTNTGGIQYF,TGTGCCAGCAGTTACACAAATACAGGGGGCATTCAGTACTTC